This T cell receptor beta chain came from a study of immune evolution from preneoplasia to lung adenocarcinoma. Two lung cancer pathologists independently confirmed each histologic diagnosis. In its sample, this clone was seen once. The CDR3 consists of 15 residues. Germline lookup yields CDR1 MDHEN and CDR2 SYDVKM. Trimming pared 5 bases from V and 1 base from J, leaving 14 bases between. Data came from immunoSEQ multiplex PCR; TCRdb stores just in-frame clones and leaves some out. The table records some 6,000 clones, 55% to 70% of them present only once. The chain couples TRBV28 to TRBJ1-1, with D maybe TRBD1 (6 bases). The sequence came from an elderly person with lung adenocarcinoma. Sequencing was carried out using FFPE adjacent normal lung tissue. CDR3 sequence: CASSPSWTANTEAFF. CDR3 sequence (DNA): TGTGCCAGCAGTCCTTCCTGGACAGCGAACACTGAAGCTTTCTTT. The whole variable domain, remainder taken from reference TRBV28 and TRBJ1-1, is DVKVTQSSRYLVKRTGEKVFLECVQDMDHENMFWYRQDPGLGLRLIYFSYDVKMKEKGDIPEGYSVSREKKERFSLILESASTNQTSMYLCASSPSWTANTEAFFGQGTRLTVV.